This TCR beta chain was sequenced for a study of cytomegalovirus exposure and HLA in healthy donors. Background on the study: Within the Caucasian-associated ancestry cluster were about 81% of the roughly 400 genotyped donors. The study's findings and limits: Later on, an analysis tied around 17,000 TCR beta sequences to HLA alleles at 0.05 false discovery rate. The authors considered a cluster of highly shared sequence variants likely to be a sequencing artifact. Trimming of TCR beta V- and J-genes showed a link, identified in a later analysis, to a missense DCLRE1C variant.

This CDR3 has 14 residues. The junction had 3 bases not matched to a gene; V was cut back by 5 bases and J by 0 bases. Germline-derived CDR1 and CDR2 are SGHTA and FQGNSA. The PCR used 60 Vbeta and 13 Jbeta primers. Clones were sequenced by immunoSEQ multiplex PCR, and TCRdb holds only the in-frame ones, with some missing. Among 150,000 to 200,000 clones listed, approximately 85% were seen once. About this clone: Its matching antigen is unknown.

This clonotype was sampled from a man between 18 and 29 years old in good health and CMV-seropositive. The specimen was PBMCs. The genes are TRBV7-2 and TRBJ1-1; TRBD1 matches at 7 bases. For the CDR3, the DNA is TGTGCCAGCAGCCCGGGACAGATGAACACTGAAGCTTTCTTT. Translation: CASSPGQMNTEAFF.